Below, 18 T cell receptor beta chains from the same sample are listed, as sequenced in a study of PD-1 blockade in classical Hodgkin lymphoma. Clones were sequenced by immunoSEQ multiplex PCR, and TCRdb holds only the in-frame ones, with some missing. The sample has about 47,000 clones; about 80% are singletons. The time point was: cycle 4 day 1 (C4D1), after around six weeks of nivolumab. Brentuximab vedotin exposure varied among the patients, all of whom had relapsed after autologous stem cell transplantation. Sequences were derived from peripheral blood mononuclear cells (PBMCs), sampled before the fourth cycle of nivolumab. These receptors originate from a human donor with classical Hodgkin lymphoma.

The chain recombines TRBV7-2 with TRBJ2-4; 9 bases agree with TRBD1. Germline V gene sequence: CDR1 SGHTA, CDR2 FQGNSA. Losses at the gene ends were 3 bases for V and 0 bases for J; bases not matched to a gene: 12. The CDR3 is 19 amino acids. CDR3 protein: CASSFSSGTGPLAKNIQYF. The CDR3 coding sequence is TGTGCCAGCAGCTTCTCCTCCGGGACAGGGCCCCTAGCCAAAAACATTCAGTACTTC.

J is TRBJ2-7 and V is TRBV5-1; D is unclear. The V and J ends lost 0 bases and 2 bases respectively, with 12 bases between them. Germline loops: CDR1 SGHRS, CDR2 YFSETQ. The CDR3 loop spans 15 amino acids. The CDR3 sequence: CASSLDGSTTYEQYF. The CDR3 coding sequence is TGCGCCAGCAGCTTGGACGGCAGCACAACCTACGAGCAGTACTTC. Using reference TRBV5-1 and TRBJ2-7 for the parts outside the CDR3, the full variable domain is KAGVTQTPRYLIKTRGQQVTLSCSPISGHRSVSWYQQTPGQGLQFLFEYFSETQRNKGNFPGRFSGRQFSNSRSEMNVSTLELGDSALYLCASSLDGSTTYEQYFGPGTRLTVT.

This clone was detected once. CDR3 in amino acids: CASSAQGGDQETQYF. DNA for the CDR3: TGTGCCAGCAGCGCCCAGGGAGGGGACCAAGAGACCCAGTACTTC. V usage is TRBV7-2 and J usage is TRBJ2-5; TRBD2 aligns across 7 bases. This CDR3 has 15 amino acids. Germline-derived CDR1 and CDR2 are SGHTA and FQGNSA. J was trimmed by 0 bases and V by 5 bases; bases with no gene match: 6.

V usage is TRBV20-1 and J usage is TRBJ1-1; no reliable D call. CDR3 length: 10 amino acids. With 5 bases removed from V and 8 bases from J, the gap between germline ends came to 9 bases. Germline V gives CDR1 DFQATT, CDR2 SNEGSKA (reference sequence). Written as DNA, the CDR3 is TGCAGTGCTGTGGAGGCCGAAGCTTTCTTT. It specifies CSAVEAEAFF.

This chain links TRBV6-6 with TRBJ2-7, with a possible D match to TRBD2 (6 bases). Germline V gene data show CDR1 as MNHNY and CDR2 as SVGAGI (reference sequence). CDR3 length: 15 residues. V gave up 5 bases and J gave up 2 bases, with 16 bases separating them. This CDR3 reads CASSTLAGYTYEQYF. For the CDR3, the DNA is TGTGCCAGCAGTACTTTGGCGGGATATACCTACGAGCAGTACTTC.

This chain uses TRBV13 with TRBJ2-7; D might be TRBD1 or TRBD2, each matching 5 bases. The CDR3 totals 12 residues. Trimming took off 5 bases at V and 4 bases at J, with 9 bases between the two ends. Per the germline V gene, CDR1 is PRHDT and CDR2 is FYEKMQ (reference sequence). The chain's CDR3 is CASSPGPYEQYF. CDR3 in DNA: TGTGCCAGCAGCCCGGGGCCGTACGAGCAGTACTTC.

J is TRBJ1-5 and V is TRBV27; possibly TRBD1 for D (5 bases). This CDR3 is 17 amino acids long. Trimming removed 0 bases at V and 3 bases at J, with 15 bases between. Germline values: CDR1 MNHEY, CDR2 SMNVEV (reference sequence). The DNA of the CDR3 is TGTGCCAGCAGTTTATCCGGGGGGAGGGTAGACAATCAGCCCCAGCATTTT. It encodes CASSLSGGRVDNQPQHF.

The chain couples TRBV7-6 to TRBJ2-3, with 10 bases identical to TRBD2. Unmatched junction bases numbered 16, after V lost 5 bases and J lost 2 bases. This CDR3 has 19 residues. Per germline, CDR1 SGHVS and CDR2 FNYEAQ. CDR3 in DNA: TGTGCCAGCAGCGTAACGATTCACGGGACTAGCGAGAACACAGATACGCAGTATTTT. Translating it yields CASSVTIHGTSENTDTQYF.

This chain uses TRBV6-6 with TRBJ2-7; TRBD1 agrees at 10 bases. Germline CDR1 reads MNHNY; CDR2 reads SVGAGI (reference sequence). The ends lost 0 bases at V and 7 bases at J; junction bases unmatched: 9. This CDR3 is 16 amino acids long. The CDR3 here is CASSYSGQGTIGEQYF. The CDR3 nucleotides read TGTGCCAGCAGTTACTCGGGACAGGGGACGATAGGGGAGCAGTACTTC.

This chain links TRBV14 with TRBJ2-5; TRBD1 might be the D (5 bases). This CDR3 has 13 amino acids. Germline V lookup: CDR1 SGHDN, CDR2 FVKESK. Trimming took 2 bases from V and 4 from J, leaving 8 bases between them. CDR3 sequence reads: CASSQQGTETQYF. The CDR3 DNA follows: TGTGCCAGCAGCCAACAGGGTACAGAGACCCAGTACTTC. Supplemented by reference TRBV14 and TRBJ2-5, the full variable domain reads EAGVTQFPSHSVIEKGQTVTLRCDPISGHDNLYWYRRVMGKEIKFLLHFVKESKQDESGMPNNRFLAERTGGTYSTLKVQPAELEDSGVYFCASSQQGTETQYFGPGTRLLVL.

CDR3 nucleotides: TGCGCCAGCAGCCAAGATGCAGGACAGGACCTCTATGGCTACACCTTC. It translates to CASSQDAGQDLYGYTF. This chain uses TRBV4-3 with TRBJ1-2, with 7 bases identical to TRBD1. Germline loops: CDR1 LGHNA, CDR2 YSLEER. Trimming took 0 bases from V and 4 from J; bases not matched to a gene: 8. This CDR3 is 16 amino acids long.

The chain recombines TRBV2 with TRBJ1-1; no reliable D call. The CDR3 sequence is 13 residues long. Per germline, CDR1 SNHLY and CDR2 FYNNEI. Trimming stripped 3 bases from V and 10 bases from J, with 15 bases between. The CDR3: CASSDQDRRGAFF. CDR3 bases: TGTGCCAGCAGTGATCAGGACCGCCGGGGAGCTTTCTTT.

The table lists this clone with a count of one. V usage is TRBV5-4 and J usage is TRBJ2-7; 10 bases align to TRBD1. The J segment lost 3 bases and the V segment lost 5 bases, leaving 5 bases of the junction unmatched. Germline-derived CDR1 and CDR2 are SGHNT and YYREEE (reference sequence). The length of the CDR3 is 14 residues. The CDR3 loop is CASSTGTGVYEQYF. DNA of the CDR3: TGTGCCAGCAGTACCGGGACAGGGGTCTACGAGCAGTACTTC. Full variable domain (missing parts from reference TRBV5-4 and TRBJ2-7): ETGVTQSPTHLIKTRGQQVTLRCSSQSGHNTVSWYQQALGQGPQFIFQYYREEENGRGNFPPRFSGLQFPNYSSELNVNALELDDSALYLCASSTGTGVYEQYFGPGTRLTVT.

To note about this clone: The same CDR3 is also encoded by other DNA sequences in this sample. This rearrangement joins TRBV18 to TRBJ2-7; the D call may be TRBD1 or TRBD2 (6 bases each). The germline V gene has CDR1 KGHSH and CDR2 LQKENI. The CDR3 contains 13 residues. Trimming took off 1 base at V and 4 bases at J, with 8 bases between the two ends. This chain's CDR3 is CASSPRRGYEQYF. The CDR3 region has the DNA TGTGCCAGCTCACCACGGAGGGGGTACGAGCAGTACTTC.

Only a few counts were recorded for this clone. The genes are TRBV19 and TRBJ2-3; no clear D gene. The germline gives CDR1 LNHDA, CDR2 SQIVND (reference sequence). The CDR3 extends over 11 amino acids. V gave up 3 bases and J gave up 6 bases, with 4 bases separating them. The CDR3 DNA is TGTGCCAGTAGTATCCTGGATACGCAGTATTTT. As protein: CASSILDTQYF.

The rearrangement joins TRBV6-1 to TRBJ1-1; D gene uncertain. The CDR3 is 10 residues long. The germline gives CDR1 MNHNS, CDR2 SASEGT. V was cut by 10 bases and J by 5 bases, with 8 bases left in between. CDR3 bases: TGTGCCACCGGAAGGACTGAAGCTTTCTTT. It specifies CATGRTEAFF.

This clone was counted between two and nine times. The chain carries TRBV2 and TRBJ2-1; tentative D call: TRBD2 (7 bases). The germline gives CDR1 SNHLY, CDR2 FYNNEI. The CDR3 runs to 16 residues. Trimming stripped 3 bases from V and 5 bases from J, with 17 bases between. The DNA of the CDR3 is TGTGCCAGCAGTGACCTAGGGGGGGGGCGACACAATGAGCAGTTCTTC. Protein sequence: CASSDLGGGRHNEQFF. Supplemented by reference TRBV2 and TRBJ2-1, the full variable domain reads EPEVTQTPSHQVTQMGQEVILRCVPISNHLYFYWYRQILGQKVEFLVSFYNNEISEKSEIFDDQFSVERPDGSNFTLKIRSTKLEDSAMYFCASSDLGGGRHNEQFFGPGTRLTVL.

V usage is TRBV7-2 and J usage is TRBJ1-1; D may be TRBD1 (5 bases). In germline, CDR1 is SGHTA, CDR2 FQGNSA. Between the trimmed V and J ends, which lost 5 bases and 1 base, there was a span of 14 bases. The CDR3 totals 15 residues. The CDR3 bases are TGTGCCAGCAGCCCTTACAGGAGTACGAACACTGAAGCTTTCTTT. The encoded protein is CASSPYRSTNTEAFF.